Listed here is a single TCR beta chain. Sequenced by immunoSEQ multiplex PCR; TCRdb stores in-frame clones only, minus some. The repertoire consists of about 8,200 clones, with 65% to 85% occurring once and the leading ten covering 6.5% to 7.5%. This entry belongs to a study of immune evolution from preneoplasia to lung adenocarcinoma. Germline V lookup: CDR1 SNHLY, CDR2 FYNNEI. The germline V and J ends were trimmed by 6 bases and 5 bases, with 22 bases remaining between them. This CDR3 has 16 amino acids. This receptor was identified in a person between 70 and 80 years old with lung adenocarcinoma. The genes are TRBV2 and TRBJ2-5, with D perhaps matching TRBD1 or TRBD2 (5 bases each). Sequencing input: FFPE adjacent normal lung tissue. This chain's CDR3 is CASRIGTQAPRETQYF. CDR3 nucleotide sequence: TGTGCCAGCAGGATAGGGACCCAGGCACCTCGGGAGACCCAGTACTTC.